Presented here are 28 T cell receptor beta chains from one specimen sequenced in a study of blood T cell repertoires in COVID-19. Produced via immunoSEQ multiplex PCR; TCRdb's table is partial and in-frame only. Here the sample spans about 170,000 clones, approximately 84% being singletons. The sample comprised peripheral blood. Receptors originate from a woman older than 75 with COVID-19, enrolled during active disease.

This chain links TRBV7-3 with TRBJ1-2; D might be TRBD1 (5 bases). Trimming pared 4 bases from V and 3 bases from J, leaving 15 bases between. Germline CDR1 is SGHTA and CDR2 is FQGTGA. This CDR3 contains 15 residues. CDR3 nucleotides: TGTGCCAGCAGCTGGGGACTGGTCCCCTACTATGGCTACACCTTC. Protein: CASSWGLVPYYGYTF.

The rearrangement uses TRBV6-7 and TRBJ1-4; D is possibly TRBD1 (6 bases). TRBV6-7 qualifies as an ORF whose function is uncertain. Trimming took off 2 bases at V and 10 bases at J, with 17 bases between the two ends. The CDR3 contains 15 residues. CDR3 in amino acids: CASSYKAGDEGKLFF. CDR3 bases: TGTGCCAGCAGTTACAAGGCAGGGGATGAGGGAAAACTGTTTTTT.

The rearrangement uses TRBV7-9 and TRBJ1-5; unclear D gene. This CDR3 contains 13 residues. Germline V gives CDR1 SEHNR, CDR2 FQNEAQ (reference sequence). V was clipped by 3 bases and J by 5 bases, with 8 bases between them. Here the CDR3 DNA reads TGTGCCAGCAGCTTTATGCTAGATCAGCCCCAGCATTTT. As protein: CASSFMLDQPQHF.

The CDR3 protein is CASSSSGGGYGYTF. CDR3 nucleotides: TGTGCCAGCAGCTCAAGCGGAGGCGGCTATGGCTACACCTTC. The genes are TRBV13 and TRBJ1-2; no clear D gene. V was shortened by 4 bases and J by 4 bases, with 13 bases between the two germline ends. The CDR3 is 14 residues long. Per the germline V gene, CDR1 is PRHDT and CDR2 is FYEKMQ (reference sequence).

A note on this clone: This CDR3 is also generated by other DNA sequences in the sample. The chain couples TRBV9 to TRBJ2-2, with 8 bases aligning to TRBD2. J lost 0 bases, V lost 0 bases, and 1 base had no gene match. In germline, CDR1 is SGDLS, CDR2 YYNGEE. This CDR3 is built from 16 residues. The CDR3 DNA is TGTGCCAGCAGCGTAGCCGGGGGGGCGAACACCGGGGAGCTGTTTTTT. It is translated as CASSVAGGANTGELFF.

The chain couples TRBV5-1 to TRBJ1-3, with D unresolved. V was shortened by 6 bases and J by 1 base, with 11 bases between the two germline ends. The CDR3 is 14 amino acids. Germline V gene sequence: CDR1 SGHRS, CDR2 YFSETQ. DNA for the CDR3: TGCGCCAGCACCCCCGGCGGGTCTGGAAACACCATATATTTT. Encoded protein: CASTPGGSGNTIYF. Complete variable domain (other parts from reference TRBV5-1 and TRBJ1-3): KAGVTQTPRYLIKTRGQQVTLSCSPISGHRSVSWYQQTPGQGLQFLFEYFSETQRNKGNFPGRFSGRQFSNSRSEMNVSTLELGDSALYLCASTPGGSGNTIYFGEGSWLTVV.

In this sample, this clone turned up once. The chain couples TRBV5-6 to TRBJ2-3; 8 nucleotides align to TRBD1. Trimming took 1 base from V and 4 from J; bases not matched to a gene: 8. Germline CDR1 reads SGHDT; CDR2 reads YYEEEE. The CDR3 runs to 16 residues. CDR3 loop: CASSLLPWTGPDTQYF. The CDR3 DNA sequence: TGTGCCAGCAGCTTGTTGCCCTGGACAGGGCCAGATACGCAGTATTTT.

This chain joins TRBV9 and TRBJ2-2; 7 bases map to TRBD2. J lost 7 bases, V lost 3 bases, and 9 bases had no gene match. CDR1 is SGDLS, CDR2 YYNGEE, per germline. The CDR3 spans 15 residues. CDR3 bases: TGTGCCAGCAGCGCGACCGGGACTAAAGACGGGGAGCTGTTTTTT. Residues: CASSATGTKDGELFF.

The gene calls are TRBV27 and TRBJ1-2; TRBD1 matches 10 bases. There are 16 residues in the CDR3. The V segment lost 7 bases and the J segment 3 bases; nucleotides outside the gene matches: 11. CDR1 is MNHEY, CDR2 SMNVEV, per germline (reference sequence). CDR3 nucleotide sequence: TGTGCCAGCAAAGGGACAGGGGAGGAGGGATACTATGGCTACACCTTC. The encoded protein is CASKGTGEEGYYGYTF.

This clone was detected only a few times. This rearrangement joins TRBV6-5 to TRBJ1-6; D is uncertain. Looked up from germline, CDR1 is MNHEY and CDR2 is SVGAGI. This CDR3 is built from 12 residues. Trimming removed 6 bases at V and 9 bases at J, with 9 bases between. CDR3: CASSQQLSPLHF. For the CDR3, the DNA is TGTGCCAGCAGCCAACAGCTTTCACCCCTCCACTTT.

The chain joins TRBV18 to TRBJ1-6; TRBD1 matches 8 bases. Germline V gene lookup returns CDR1 KGHSH and CDR2 LQKENI. V shed 3 bases, J shed 3 bases, and the junction held 7 bases outside the gene matches. There are 17 residues in the CDR3. The CDR3 sequence is CASSPIHDRGYNSPLHF. CDR3 DNA sequence: TGTGCCAGCTCACCGATCCACGACAGGGGCTATAATTCACCCCTCCACTTT. Combining the CDR3 with reference TRBV18 and TRBJ1-6 gives the whole variable domain NAGVMQNPRHLVRRRGQEARLRCSPMKGHSHVYWYRQLPEEGLKFMVYLQKENIIDESGMPKERFSAEFPKEGPSILRIQQVVRGDSAAYFCASSPIHDRGYNSPLHFGNGTRLTVT.

The chain combines TRBV9 with TRBJ2-1, with D uncertain. V lost 5 bases to trimming and J lost 0 bases, with 6 bases between them. The germline CDR1 and CDR2 sequences are SGDLS and YYNGEE. This CDR3 has 13 residues. For the CDR3, the DNA is TGTGCCAGCAGTAGTGGCTCCTACAATGAGCAGTTCTTC. Translation gives CASSSGSYNEQFF.

This clone came up a few times. This chain uses TRBV27 with TRBJ2-1, with D unclear. The germline V gene encodes CDR1 MNHEY and CDR2 SMNVEV (reference sequence). Trimming stripped 6 bases from V and 0 bases from J, with 12 bases between. There are 15 residues in the CDR3. The CDR3 region is CASSSPRSSYNEQFF. The CDR3 DNA follows: TGTGCCAGCAGCTCACCCCGGAGCTCCTACAATGAGCAGTTCTTC.

The V gene is TRBV2, the J gene TRBJ1-5, with TRBD1 matching over 9 bases. CDR3 length equals 14 residues. Germline V lookup: CDR1 SNHLY, CDR2 FYNNEI. Trimming removed 2 bases from V and 5 bases from J; junction bases left unmatched: 1. This CDR3 reads CASSERQGDQPQHF. CDR3 nucleotides: TGTGCCAGCAGTGAAAGACAGGGGGATCAGCCCCAGCATTTT. Together with reference TRBV2 and TRBJ1-5, the CDR3 gives the full variable domain: EPEVTQTPSHQVTQMGQEVILRCVPISNHLYFYWYRQILGQKVEFLVSFYNNEISEKSEIFDDQFSVERPDGSNFTLKIRSTKLEDSAMYFCASSERQGDQPQHFGDGTRLSIL.

The chain joins TRBV6-5 to TRBJ2-5; 9 bases line up with TRBD2. CDR1 MNHEY and CDR2 SVGAGI come from the germline V gene. CDR3 length: 14 amino acids. Trimming at V came to 7 bases and at J to 5 bases, leaving 8 bases not matched to a gene. This CDR3 reads CASNEGGGAETQYF. The CDR3 nucleotides read TGTGCCAGCAACGAGGGCGGGGGGGCGGAGACCCAGTACTTC.

This chain joins TRBV20-1 and TRBJ2-1, with a tentative D call TRBD1 (6 bases). The germline CDR1 and CDR2 sequences are DFQATT and SNEGSKA (reference sequence). Trimming took off 5 bases at V and 7 bases at J, with 6 bases between the two ends. The CDR3 loop spans 10 amino acids. This CDR3 reads CSAQGNEQFF. CDR3 nucleotide sequence: TGCAGTGCTCAGGGGAATGAGCAGTTCTTC.

The table lists this clone with a few counts. The chain employs TRBV27 and TRBJ2-7; 16 positions match TRBD2. This CDR3 has 18 residues. Germline CDR1 and CDR2: MNHEY and SMNVEV (reference sequence). V dropped 6 bases and J dropped 5; count of bases not matched to a gene: 13. CDR3 amino acids: CASRPPGLAGGAIHEQYF. CDR3 nucleotide sequence: TGTGCCAGCAGGCCGCCGGGACTAGCGGGAGGGGCCATCCACGAGCAGTACTTC.

This rearrangement joins TRBV19 to TRBJ2-5; no definite D call. The length of the CDR3 is 13 residues. Trimming left V 3 bases short and J 2 bases short, with 7 bases between. Per germline, CDR1 LNHDA and CDR2 SQIVND (reference sequence). CDR3 DNA sequence: TGTGCCAGTAGTATGAAACAGCAAGAGACCCAGTACTTC. This translates into CASSMKQQETQYF.

The rearrangement links TRBV4-2 to TRBJ2-1; 10 bases are shared with TRBD2. From germline, CDR1 is LGHNA and CDR2 YNFKEQ. After removal of 3 bases from V and 5 bases from J, the junction contained 10 bases not matched to a gene. The CDR3 totals 17 residues. CDR3 sequence: CASSQPTLAGVNNEQFF. In DNA, the CDR3 is TGTGCCAGCAGCCAGCCTACTCTAGCGGGGGTAAACAATGAGCAGTTCTTC.

Turning to this clone: The limits of the CDR3 on the DNA are not certain, so only TCRdb's listed CDR3 is given. The chain recombines TRBV27 with TRBJ2-2; the D call in the table, TRBD1, was not verified against the DNA. Per germline, CDR1 MNHEY and CDR2 SMNVEV (reference sequence). Both ends counted, the CDR3 spans 19 residues. The CDR3 spells CASSPHAGTDKGTPGSCFF.

The V gene is TRBV4-1, the J gene TRBJ2-2; D is ambiguous. V was trimmed by 5 bases and J by 4 bases, leaving 11 bases between them. The CDR3 sequence is 14 residues long. Germline V gives CDR1 MGHRA, CDR2 YSYEKL. This CDR3 is CASSILLGTGELFF. CDR3 nucleotides: TGCGCCAGCAGCATATTGCTAGGCACCGGGGAGCTGTTTTTT.

The chain uses TRBV30 and TRBJ1-4; TRBD1 is a possible D gene (5 bases). The germline V gene encodes CDR1 GTSNPN and CDR2 SVGIG (reference sequence). This CDR3 spans 17 amino acids. Trimming shortened V by 2 bases and J by 0 bases, and 16 bases separated the two germline ends. The chain's CDR3 is CAWSKTGFRATNEKLFF. In nucleotides, the CDR3 is TGTGCCTGGAGTAAAACAGGTTTTCGAGCAACTAATGAAAAACTGTTTTTT.

The chain carries TRBV11-2 and TRBJ1-2; 7 positions match TRBD1. Germline trimming cut 5 bases from V and 8 bases from J; bases unmatched to any gene: 5. The CDR3 is made up of 12 amino acids. CDR1 is SGHAT and CDR2 is FQNNGV in the germline V gene. CDR3: CASSPGGWGYTF. The CDR3 coding sequence is TGTGCCAGCAGCCCAGGGGGTTGGGGCTACACCTTC. The whole variable domain, filled in from reference TRBV11-2 and TRBJ1-2, reads EAGVAQSPRYKIIEKRQSVAFWCNPISGHATLYWYQQILGQGPKLLIQFQNNGVVDDSQLPKDRFSAERLKGVDSTLKIQPAKLEDSAVYLCASSPGGWGYTFGSGTRLTVV.

The chain couples TRBV2 to TRBJ1-5, with 8 bases fitting TRBD1. There are 14 residues in the CDR3. With V trimmed by 5 bases and J by 7 bases, 7 bases remained unmatched. The germline V gene encodes CDR1 SNHLY and CDR2 FYNNEI. This chain's CDR3 is CASSPSRGQQPQHF. The CDR3 nucleotides are TGTGCCAGCAGTCCCAGCAGGGGGCAACAGCCCCAGCATTTT.

This clone was counted a single time. The chain joins TRBV4-3 to TRBJ2-7; TRBD1 matches at 7 bases. CDR1 LGHNA and CDR2 YSLEER come from the germline V gene. The CDR3 is 17 amino acids. With V trimmed by 4 bases and J by 3 bases, 15 bases remained unmatched. The CDR3 DNA follows: TGCGCCAGCAGCCGAAACGTGGAATGGGGACAGAACTACGAGCAGTACTTC. It codes for CASSRNVEWGQNYEQYF.

This clone was detected once. The chain joins TRBV7-2 to TRBJ1-1; D unclear. Germline V CDR1 and CDR2: SGHTA, FQGNSA. V was shortened by 5 bases and J by 1 base, with 8 bases between the two germline ends. The CDR3 spans 13 residues. The CDR3 DNA reads TGTGCCAGCAGCCGGTTCGGGAACACTGAAGCTTTCTTT. It yields the protein CASSRFGNTEAFF.

This chain uses TRBV4-3 with TRBJ2-1, with a tentative D call TRBD1 (6 bases). Trimming pared 0 bases from V and 7 bases from J, leaving 16 bases between. Germline V gives CDR1 LGHNA, CDR2 YSLEER. The CDR3 spans 16 residues. The CDR3 region has the DNA TGCGCCAGCAGCCAAGATGTCGCAGGGGAGTGGAATGAGCAGTTCTTC. Its translation is CASSQDVAGEWNEQFF.

The V gene is TRBV21-1, the J gene TRBJ2-7; TRBD1, the table's D call, lacks a check against the DNA. TRBV21-1 is recorded as a pseudogene. The CDR3 is made up of 16 amino acids. This CDR3 reads CASSAPGQASSYEQYF. CDR3 in DNA: TGTGCCAGCAGCGCGCCCGGACAGGCAAGCTCCTACGAGCAGTACTTC.